The next 28 T cell receptor beta chains were all read from a single sample in a study of radiation and T cells in renal cell carcinoma. This sample's time point: blood 4 weeks post-SBRT, at nephrectomy. Treatment indicated: 15 Gy SBRT to primary tumor, nephrectomy 4 weeks later. TCRdb's table, derived via immunoSEQ multiplex PCR, lists solely in-frame clones and lacks some. Of under 100,000 clones in the sample, about 82% were seen once. The sequences come from blood, collected from a patient whose treatment included radiotherapy and nephrectomy. These receptors were collected from a man over 45 with renal cell carcinoma.

The chain is built from TRBV28 and TRBJ2-7; 10 positions match TRBD2. The germline gives CDR1 MDHEN, CDR2 SYDVKM. This CDR3 is built from 17 residues. The trim removed 5 bases at V and 2 bases at J, leaving 12 bases unmatched. DNA of the CDR3: TGTGCCAGCAGTCTCCCCCGGCCGGGACTAGCGACCTACGAGCAGTACTTC. Translating it yields CASSLPRPGLATYEQYF.

The genes are TRBV6-5 and TRBJ2-4, with 7 bases that match TRBD2. CDR3 length equals 14 residues. V dropped 2 bases and J dropped 8; count of bases not matched to a gene: 6. The V gene's germline CDR1 is MNHEY and CDR2 SVGAGI. The CDR3 protein is CASSYVGAGDIQYF. CDR3 in DNA: TGTGCCAGCAGTTACGTCGGGGCGGGAGACATTCAGTACTTC.

The rearrangement links TRBV2 to TRBJ2-5, with D possibly called TRBD1 or TRBD2 (5 bases each). Germline lookup yields CDR1 SNHLY and CDR2 FYNNEI. The CDR3 sequence is 14 residues long. Trimming left V 3 bases short and J 3 bases short, with 11 bases between. The CDR3 DNA reads as TGTGCCAGCAGTGATCGGGGCAGGGAAGAGACCCAGTACTTC. As protein: CASSDRGREETQYF.

The genes are TRBV9 and TRBJ2-3, with 8 bases matching TRBD1. This CDR3 has 17 amino acids. With V trimmed by 2 bases and J by 2 bases, 10 bases remained unmatched. The germline V gene encodes CDR1 SGDLS and CDR2 YYNGEE. CDR3 sequence (DNA): TGTGCCAGCAGCGTGACAGGGGATGTGGGTAACACAGATACGCAGTATTTT. Its translation is CASSVTGDVGNTDTQYF.

The chain combines TRBV7-6 with TRBJ2-2, with no clear D. V was pared by 2 bases and J by 0 bases, with 10 bases between. The CDR3 is 16 residues long. In germline, CDR1 is SGHVS, CDR2 FNYEAQ. The CDR3 protein is CASSLNGPTNTGELFF. Here the CDR3 DNA reads TGTGCCAGCAGCTTAAACGGGCCTACGAACACCGGGGAGCTGTTTTTT.

The rearrangement joins TRBV2 to TRBJ2-2; 11 bases are a match to TRBD2. The trim removed 5 bases at V and 6 bases at J, leaving 8 bases unmatched. The CDR3 has 16 residues. CDR1 is SNHLY, CDR2 FYNNEI, per germline. Here the CDR3 DNA reads TGTGCCAGCAGTTATGTTAGCGGGAGGGCGTCCGGGGAGCTGTTTTTT. This gives the protein CASSYVSGRASGELFF.

This clone showed up just a few times. J is TRBJ1-1 and V is TRBV5-4; no reliable D call. Trimming took off 3 bases at V and 1 base at J, with 10 bases between the two ends. The CDR3 loop spans 14 amino acids. In germline, CDR1 is SGHNT, CDR2 YYREEE (reference sequence). In DNA, the CDR3 is TGTGCCAGCAGCTATGCCACAGCGAACACTGAAGCTTTCTTT. This codes for CASSYATANTEAFF.

The chain is built from TRBV9 and TRBJ2-1; D not certain. CDR1 SGDLS and CDR2 YYNGEE come from the germline V gene. The ends were cut back, 0 bases at V and 0 bases at J, with 7 bases in the middle. This CDR3 contains 15 residues. In nucleotides, the CDR3 is TGTGCCAGCAGCGTAGCGACGGGCTCCTACAATGAGCAGTTCTTC. Translating gives CASSVATGSYNEQFF. Full variable domain (outside the CDR3, taken from reference TRBV9 and TRBJ2-1): DSGVTQTPKHLITATGQRVTLRCSPRSGDLSVYWYQQSLDQGLQFLIQYYNGEERAKGNILERFSAQQFPDLHSELNLSSLELGDSALYFCASSVATGSYNEQFFGPGTRLTVL.

The CDR3 protein is CASRTTGGETQYF. In DNA form, the CDR3 reads TGTGCCAGCAGAACGACAGGGGGGGAGACCCAGTACTTC. The chain combines TRBV5-5 with TRBJ2-5; TRBD1 matches 9 bases. V dropped 5 bases and J dropped 5; count of bases not matched to a gene: 4. Germline loops: CDR1 SGHKS, CDR2 YYEKEE (reference sequence). CDR3 length: 13 residues.

CDR3 loop: CASTNLGVDTQYF. For the CDR3, the DNA is TGTGCCAGTACTAATCTAGGGGTGGATACGCAGTATTTT. The chain uses TRBV25-1 and TRBJ2-3; maybe TRBD1 (5 bases). The CDR3 totals 13 residues. Looked up from germline, CDR1 is MGHDK and CDR2 is SYGVNS. Trimming took 9 bases from V and 6 from J, leaving 16 bases between them.

The chain combines TRBV6-1 with TRBJ1-6; tentatively, D is TRBD1 (6 bases). V lost 1 base and J 10 bases, leaving 17 bases between the germline ends. The length of the CDR3 is 16 residues. The germline CDR1 and CDR2 sequences are MNHNS and SASEGT. For the CDR3, the DNA is TGTGCCAGCAGTGAAGGAGGGGACATCGTTTTCTCACCCCTCCACTTT. It is translated as CASSEGGDIVFSPLHF.

The chain joins TRBV10-3 to TRBJ1-5; possibly TRBD1 for D (5 bases). Germline loops: CDR1 ENHRY, CDR2 SYGVKD. Trimming removed 9 bases at V and 3 bases at J, with 12 bases between. The CDR3 is made up of 13 amino acids. The CDR3 DNA is TGTGCCATGACCGACAGTCCCAATCAGCCCCAGCATTTT. Protein product: CAMTDSPNQPQHF.

A single count supports this clone. This chain uses TRBV5-5 with TRBJ2-1, with D possibly matching TRBD1 (9 bases). This CDR3 has 18 amino acids. The V gene lost 5 bases and the J gene lost 0 bases, with 21 bases spanning the gap. Germline V gene lookup returns CDR1 SGHKS and CDR2 YYEKEE (reference sequence). The CDR3 protein is CASRQQGASGGSYNEQFF. CDR3 nucleotides: TGTGCCAGCAGACAACAGGGGGCCAGCGGGGGCTCCTACAATGAGCAGTTCTTC. Full variable domain (outside the CDR3, taken from reference TRBV5-5 and TRBJ2-1): DAGVTQSPTHLIKTRGQQVTLRCSPISGHKSVSWYQQVLGQGPQFIFQYYEKEERGRGNFPDRFSARQFPNYSSELNVNALLLGDSALYLCASRQQGASGGSYNEQFFGPGTRLTVL.

The chain is built from TRBV18 and TRBJ1-2; maybe TRBD1 (6 bases). The CDR3 spans 16 residues. Deletions cut 3 bases from V and 3 bases from J, with 17 bases between. Per the germline V gene, CDR1 is KGHSH and CDR2 is LQKENI. The CDR3 DNA follows: TGTGCCAGCTCACCCCGCGTTGGGGGGCTCGACTATGGCTACACCTTC. Translating gives CASSPRVGGLDYGYTF.

This chain links TRBV10-3 with TRBJ2-3; D remains unclear. Trimming took 3 bases from V and 0 from J, leaving 16 bases between them. This CDR3 is built from 17 residues. CDR1 is ENHRY, CDR2 SYGVKD, per germline. The CDR3, as DNA: TGTGCCATCAGTGATCTGAAAGCTGGTCCCAGCACAGATACGCAGTATTTT. Residues: CAISDLKAGPSTDTQYF.

V and J are TRBV9 and TRBJ2-3; 7 bases match TRBD2. This CDR3 has 16 amino acids. Looked up from germline, CDR1 is SGDLS and CDR2 is YYNGEE. The trim removed 5 bases at V and 3 bases at J, leaving 12 bases unmatched. CDR3 amino acids: CASSPGSGVGTDTQYF. Here the CDR3 DNA reads TGTGCCAGCAGTCCCGGAAGCGGGGTGGGGACAGATACGCAGTATTTT.

The rearrangement joins TRBV19 to TRBJ1-5; TRBD1 matches 7 bases. The CDR3 has 15 amino acids. The ends lost 3 bases at V and 2 bases at J; junction bases unmatched: 4. Germline V lookup: CDR1 LNHDA, CDR2 SQIVND (reference sequence). CDR3 in amino acids: CASSIWQGGNQPQHF. The CDR3 bases are TGTGCCAGTAGTATTTGGCAGGGGGGCAATCAGCCCCAGCATTTT.

This chain links TRBV27 with TRBJ1-6; D not certain. Germline V gives CDR1 MNHEY, CDR2 SMNVEV (reference sequence). The ends were cut back, 3 bases at V and 0 bases at J, with 6 bases in the middle. The CDR3 consists of 15 residues. The DNA of the CDR3 is TGTGCCAGCAGTTTGCGGAGCTCCTATAATTCACCCCTCCACTTT. Residues: CASSLRSSYNSPLHF.

The genes are TRBV30 and TRBJ1-2; tentatively, D is TRBD1 (6 bases). The V and J ends lost 1 base and 4 bases respectively, with 13 bases between them. The CDR3 totals 14 residues. CDR1 is GTSNPN, CDR2 SVGIG, per germline (reference sequence). CDR3 region: CAWSELGQSYGYTF. The CDR3 DNA reads TGTGCCTGGAGTGAACTCGGACAGAGCTATGGCTACACCTTC.

This clone appeared a few times. The chain joins TRBV10-3 to TRBJ2-1, with 15 bases that match TRBD2. The CDR3 runs 14 residues. Germline CDR1 and CDR2: ENHRY and SYGVKD. The V and J ends lost 4 bases and 10 bases, in that order; junction bases with no gene match: 2. The CDR3 here is CAISGTSGGGEQFF. The CDR3 nucleotides read TGTGCCATCAGTGGGACTAGCGGGGGGGGAGAGCAGTTCTTC.

This clone appeared a single time. This chain connects TRBV7-9 to TRBJ2-7, with D hard to call. Trimming took 5 bases from V and 5 from J, leaving 10 bases between them. The CDR3 extends over 12 amino acids. Germline assignment: CDR1 SEHNR and CDR2 FQNEAQ (reference sequence). The CDR3, as DNA: TGTGCCAGCAGCCCTATTACCCACGAGCAGTACTTC. Translated: CASSPITHEQYF.

This clone was seen only once. This chain links TRBV5-4 with TRBJ1-6; 9 bases fit TRBD1. The CDR3 sequence is 14 residues long. Trimming at V came to 4 bases and at J to 10 bases, leaving 6 bases not matched to a gene. Germline CDR1 SGHNT, CDR2 YYREEE (reference sequence). CDR3: CASSQDRGISPLHF. In DNA, the CDR3 is TGTGCCAGCAGCCAGGACAGGGGTATCTCACCCCTCCACTTT.

With regard to this clone: The junction departs from germline at one end; a sequencing error may be responsible. This sequence joins TRBV5-1 and TRBJ1-1, with D unclear. CDR3 length equals 17 residues. Germline V gene sequence: CDR1 SGHRS, CDR2 YFSETQ. The CDR3 region is CASRLAAEVYRNTEAFF. CDR3 sequence (DNA): TGCGCCAGCAGGTTGGCGGCAGAGGTTTATCGGAACACTGAAGCTTTCTTT.

The CDR3 DNA reads TGTGCCAGCAGCCCGGCAGGGTGGTCCTACGAGCAGTACTTC. This codes for CASSPAGWSYEQYF. This chain uses TRBV7-2 with TRBJ2-7; perhaps TRBD1 as D (5 bases). Between the trimmed V and J ends, which lost 5 bases and 1 base, there was a span of 12 bases. Germline-derived CDR1 and CDR2 are SGHTA and FQGNSA. The CDR3 has 14 amino acids. Looking up the rest from reference TRBV7-2 and TRBJ2-7 gives the full variable domain: GAGVSQSPSNKVTEKGKDVELRCDPISGHTALYWYRQSLGQGLEFLIYFQGNSAPDKSGLPSDRFSAERTGGSVSTLTIQRTQQEDSAVYLCASSPAGWSYEQYFGPGTRLTVT.

The chain recombines TRBV7-8 with TRBJ2-6; 8 nucleotides agree with TRBD1. Germline loops: CDR1 SGHVS, CDR2 FQNEAQ. CDR3 length equals 18 residues. With 2 bases clipped from V and 4 bases from J, the junction kept 10 bases outside the gene matches. CDR3 sequence (DNA): TGTGCCAGCAGCTTACATTCGACAGGGGCGGCGGGGGCCAACGTCCTGACTTTC. Its translation: CASSLHSTGAAGANVLTF.

The chain uses TRBV5-1 and TRBJ2-4, with 11 bases that match TRBD1. Trimming took 4 bases from V and 7 from J; bases not matched to a gene: 4. CDR1 and CDR2 from the germline V gene are SGHRS and YFSETQ. The length of the CDR3 is 14 residues. CDR3 amino acids: CASSLGTGGNIQYF. The CDR3 DNA reads as TGCGCCAGCAGCCTCGGGACAGGGGGGAACATTCAGTACTTC. Full variable domain (outside the CDR3, taken from reference TRBV5-1 and TRBJ2-4): KAGVTQTPRYLIKTRGQQVTLSCSPISGHRSVSWYQQTPGQGLQFLFEYFSETQRNKGNFPGRFSGRQFSNSRSEMNVSTLELGDSALYLCASSLGTGGNIQYFGAGTRLSVL.

The CDR3 bases are TGTGCCAGCAGTGAGATCCAGGAGACTGAAGCTTTCTTT. It specifies CASSEIQETEAFF. This sequence joins TRBV2 and TRBJ1-1; the D is unclear. The CDR3 consists of 13 residues. Between the trimmed V and J ends, which lost 3 bases and 5 bases, there was a span of 10 bases. Germline values: CDR1 SNHLY, CDR2 FYNNEI.

This clone was counted a single time. The chain uses TRBV9 and TRBJ2-1; D is uncertain. The germline V and J ends were trimmed by 4 bases and 4 bases, with 9 bases remaining between them. CDR1 and CDR2 (germline): SGDLS, YYNGEE. The CDR3 is 13 residues long. For the CDR3, the DNA is TGTGCCAGCAGCTTGGCCCTTTACAATGAGCAGTTCTTC. Translated: CASSLALYNEQFF. The full variable domain, rest sourced from reference TRBV9 and TRBJ2-1, is DSGVTQTPKHLITATGQRVTLRCSPRSGDLSVYWYQQSLDQGLQFLIQYYNGEERAKGNILERFSAQQFPDLHSELNLSSLELGDSALYFCASSLALYNEQFFGPGTRLTVL.